Included here is one TCR beta chain sequence, with context. Germline assignment: CDR1 LNHDA and CDR2 SQIVND (reference sequence). This CDR3 contains 14 residues. Trimming took 4 bases from V and 4 from J; bases not matched to a gene: 1. The entry originates in a study of blood T cell repertoires in COVID-19. Measured with immunoSEQ multiplex PCR; TCRdb has only the in-frame clones, and not every one. The data hold tens of thousands of clones, with 82% observed a single time. Source material: peripheral blood. The sequence was obtained from a man aged 55-75 years with acute or convalescent COVID-19. The chain carries TRBV19 and TRBJ2-3; 11 nucleotides match TRBD2. The CDR3 is CASSRGLAADTQYF. The CDR3 DNA is TGTGCCAGTAGTAGGGGACTAGCGGCAGATACGCAGTATTTT.